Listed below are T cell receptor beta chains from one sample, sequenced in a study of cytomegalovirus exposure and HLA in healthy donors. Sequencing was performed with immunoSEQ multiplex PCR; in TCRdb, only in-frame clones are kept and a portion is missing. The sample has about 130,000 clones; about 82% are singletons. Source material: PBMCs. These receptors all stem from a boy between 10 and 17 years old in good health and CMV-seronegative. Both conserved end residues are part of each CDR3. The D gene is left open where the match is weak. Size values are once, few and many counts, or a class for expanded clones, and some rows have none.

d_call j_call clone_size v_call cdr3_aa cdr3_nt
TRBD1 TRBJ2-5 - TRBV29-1 CSVRTDREETQYF TGCAGCGTTCGAACCGACAGGGAAGAGACCCAGTACTTC
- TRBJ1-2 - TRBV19 CASSIWGAGHGYTF TGTGCCAGTAGTATTTGGGGCGCCGGGCATGGCTACACCTTC
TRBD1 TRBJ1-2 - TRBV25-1 CASSEGTGGGYGYTF TGTGCCAGCAGTGAAGGAACAGGGGGTGGCTATGGCTACACCTTC
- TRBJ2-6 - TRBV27 CASSSYSGANVLTF TGTGCCAGCAGTTCGTACTCTGGGGCCAACGTCCTGACTTTC
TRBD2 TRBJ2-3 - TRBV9 CASSVEAGTFTDTQYF TGTGCCAGCAGCGTAGAAGCGGGGACCTTCACAGATACGCAGTATTTT
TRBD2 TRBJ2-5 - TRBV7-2 CASSFRASGMFQETQYF TGTGCCAGCAGCTTTAGGGCTAGCGGGATGTTCCAAGAGACCCAGTACTTC
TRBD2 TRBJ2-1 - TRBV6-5 CASSSRVLAAGNEQFF TGTGCCAGCAGTTCGCGGGTACTAGCGGCTGGGAATGAGCAGTTCTTC
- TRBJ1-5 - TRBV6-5 CASKGVGGNQPQHF TGTGCCAGCAAGGGGGTTGGGGGCAATCAGCCCCAGCATTTT
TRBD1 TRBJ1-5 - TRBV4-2 CASSQGITGVQSNQPQHF TGTGCCAGCAGCCAAGGAATCACAGGGGTGCAGAGCAATCAGCCCCAGCATTTT
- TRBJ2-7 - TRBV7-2 CASSSEARGPRDEQYF TGTGCCAGCAGCTCCGAGGCGCGGGGGCCCCGGGACGAGCAGTACTTC
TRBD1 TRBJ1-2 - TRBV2 CASSAETGGGYGYTF TGTGCCAGCAGTGCTGAGACAGGGGGTGGCTATGGCTACACCTTC
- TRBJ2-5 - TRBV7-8 CLRGGTGIRRTQYF TGTCTTAGGGGGGGAACAGGGATTCGAAGGACCCAGTACTTC
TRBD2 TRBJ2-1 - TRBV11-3 CASSFSGSRVDEQFF TGTGCCAGCAGCTTTAGCGGGAGCCGAGTCGATGAGCAGTTCTTC
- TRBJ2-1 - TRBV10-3 CAISEQEFSPEEQFF TGTGCCATCAGTGAACAGGAATTTTCGCCCGAAGAGCAGTTCTTC
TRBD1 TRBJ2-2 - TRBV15 CATSGADRGETGELFF TGTGCCACCAGCGGAGCCGACAGGGGAGAGACCGGGGAGCTGTTTTTT
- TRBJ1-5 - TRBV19 CASSIAGRQPQHF TGTGCCAGTAGTATTGCGGGACGCCAGCCCCAGCATTTT
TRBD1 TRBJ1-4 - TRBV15 CATSRDIGTGVEKLFF TGTGCCACCAGCAGAGATATCGGGACAGGGGTAGAAAAACTGTTTTTT
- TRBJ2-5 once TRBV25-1 CASSEYASARGQETQYF TGTGCCAGCAGTGAATATGCCTCCGCCAGGGGACAAGAGACCCAGTACTTC
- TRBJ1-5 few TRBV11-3 CASSLFGGQPQHF TGTGCCAGCAGCTTATTCGGGGGTCAGCCCCAGCATTTT
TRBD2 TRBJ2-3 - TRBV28 CASRTLAGGDITQYF TGTGCCAGCAGAACCCTAGCGGGAGGAGATATTACGCAGTATTTT
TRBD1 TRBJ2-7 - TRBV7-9 CASSLGQGPLEQYF TGTGCCAGCAGCTTAGGACAGGGGCCCCTCGAGCAGTACTTC
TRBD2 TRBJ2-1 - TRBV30 CAWSRSGIYNEQFF TGTGCCTGGAGCCGAAGCGGGATCTACAATGAGCAGTTCTTC
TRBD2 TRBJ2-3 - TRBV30 CAWDRDYTDTQYF TGTGCCTGGGACCGGGACTACACAGATACGCAGTATTTT
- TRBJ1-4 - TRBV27 CASSPRQVGGEKLFF TGTGCCAGCAGTCCCCGACAGGTTGGGGGTGAAAAACTGTTTTTT
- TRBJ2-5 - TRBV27 CASSLTAYQETQYF TGTGCCAGCAGCCTTACCGCGTACCAAGAGACCCAGTACTTC
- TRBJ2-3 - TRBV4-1 CASSLGGVPDTQYF TGCGCCAGCAGCCTAGGGGGGGTTCCAGATACGCAGTATTTT
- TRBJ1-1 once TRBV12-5 CASGLVLEVNTEAFF TGTGCTAGTGGTTTGGTGCTCGAGGTGAACACTGAAGCTTTCTTT
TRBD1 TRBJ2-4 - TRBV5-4 CASSWRQGGIQYF TGTGCCAGCAGCTGGCGACAGGGCGGCATTCAGTACTTC
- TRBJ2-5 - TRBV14 CASSPLGRLQETQYF TGTGCCAGCAGCCCCCTGGGCAGGCTACAAGAGACCCAGTACTTC
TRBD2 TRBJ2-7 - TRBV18 CASSPGAGAYEQYF TGTGCCAGCTCACCCGGAGCGGGGGCCTACGAGCAGTACTTC
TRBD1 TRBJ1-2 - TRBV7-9 CASSSSPGTGFWGYTF TGTGCCAGCAGCTCTAGTCCCGGGACAGGGTTTTGGGGCTACACCTTC
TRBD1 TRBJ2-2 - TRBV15 CATSRRQGHPGELFF TGTGCCACCAGCCGGAGACAGGGTCATCCCGGGGAGCTGTTTTTT
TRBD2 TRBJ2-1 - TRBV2 CASSLAGAYNEQFF TGTGCCAGCAGTCTAGCGGGAGCCTACAATGAGCAGTTCTTC
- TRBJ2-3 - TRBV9 CASSVGDITTDTQYF TGTGCCAGCAGCGTGGGGGACATAACCACAGATACGCAGTATTTT
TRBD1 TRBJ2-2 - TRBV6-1 CASRRPTGSTGELFF TGTGCCAGCAGACGCCCGACAGGGAGCACCGGGGAGCTGTTTTTT
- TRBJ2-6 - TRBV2 CASSVQGSGANVLTF TGTGCCAGCAGTGTACAGGGCTCTGGGGCCAACGTCCTGACTTTC
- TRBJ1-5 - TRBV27 CASSPQGNNQPQHF TGTGCCAGCAGCCCGCAGGGAAACAATCAGCCCCAGCATTTT
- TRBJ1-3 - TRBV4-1 CASSQEKVSGNTIYF TGCGCCAGCAGCCAAGAGAAAGTTAGTGGAAACACCATATATTTT
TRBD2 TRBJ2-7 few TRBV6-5 CASSPGLVYEQYF TGTGCCAGCAGTCCCGGACTAGTCTACGAGCAGTACTTC
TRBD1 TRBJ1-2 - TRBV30 CAWSDAGQGSNYGYTF TGTGCCTGGAGTGATGCGGGACAGGGAAGCAACTATGGCTACACCTTC
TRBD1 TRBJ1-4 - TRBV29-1 CSVFVGGTGGEKLFF TGCAGCGTTTTTGTCGGGGGGACAGGGGGTGAAAAACTGTTTTTT
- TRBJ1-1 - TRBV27 CASSLNMNTEAFF TGTGCCAGCAGTTTAAACATGAACACTGAAGCTTTCTTT
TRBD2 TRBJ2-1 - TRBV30 CAFQISGRGYNEQFF TGTGCCTTTCAGATAAGCGGGAGGGGTTACAATGAGCAGTTCTTC
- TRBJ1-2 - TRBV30 CAWSVRQQDSYGYTF TGTGCCTGGAGTGTACGGCAACAGGACAGCTATGGCTACACCTTC
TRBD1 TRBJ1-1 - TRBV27 CASSLSRTGTEAFF TGTGCCAGCAGTTTATCGAGGACAGGGACTGAAGCTTTCTTT
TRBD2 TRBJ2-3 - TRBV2 CASSGGSGRTDTQYF TGTGCCAGCAGTGGAGGTAGCGGGAGAACAGATACGCAGTATTTT
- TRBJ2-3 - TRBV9 CASSALSADTQYF TGTGCCAGCAGCGCCCTTAGCGCAGATACGCAGTATTTT
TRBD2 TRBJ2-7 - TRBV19 CASSRLAGEVEQYF TGTGCCAGTAGTAGGCTAGCGGGAGAGGTCGAGCAGTACTTC
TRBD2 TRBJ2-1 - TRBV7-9 CASSPRTSGTYNEQFF TGTGCCAGCAGCCCCCGGACTAGCGGAACCTACAATGAGCAGTTCTTC
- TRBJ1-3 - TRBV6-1 CASSEAGWAGNTIYF TGTGCCAGCAGTGAAGCAGGCTGGGCAGGAAACACCATATATTTT
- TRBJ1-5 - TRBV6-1 CASSEQGGGDQPQHF TGTGCCAGCAGCGAACAGGGAGGGGGGGATCAGCCCCAGCATTTT
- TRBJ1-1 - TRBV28 CASSRVTEAFF TGTGCCAGCAGTCGAGTAACTGAAGCTTTCTTT
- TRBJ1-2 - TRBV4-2 CASSHGGNYGYTF TGTGCCAGCAGCCATGGAGGGAACTATGGCTACACCTTC
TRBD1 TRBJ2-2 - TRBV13 CASSDLGQGYGELFF TGTGCCAGCAGCGATCTGGGACAGGGGTACGGGGAGCTGTTTTTT
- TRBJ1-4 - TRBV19 CATSHRQAEKLFF TGTGCCACCTCTCACCGGCAGGCTGAAAAACTGTTTTTT
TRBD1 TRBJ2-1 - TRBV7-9 CASSSGQAESYNEQFF TGTGCCAGCAGCTCTGGACAGGCCGAATCCTACAATGAGCAGTTCTTC
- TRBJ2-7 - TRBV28 CASSSAYEQYF TGTGCCAGCAGTTCCGCCTACGAGCAGTACTTC